Following are 10 T cell receptor beta chains from one sample sequenced in a study of cytomegalovirus exposure and HLA in healthy donors. A multiplex PCR was run with 60 Vbeta primers and 13 Jbeta primers. Here immunoSEQ multiplex PCR was the method, and the copy in TCRdb shows in-frame clones only, minus some. The sample has hundreds of thousands of clones, over 80% seen once. Sequenced sample: PBMCs. These receptors were taken from a boy younger than 10 in good health and CMV-seronegative.

The rearrangement joins TRBV11-3 to TRBJ1-1; 7 bases match TRBD1. After removal of 1 base from V and 6 bases from J, the junction contained 5 bases not matched to a gene. The CDR3 has 14 amino acids. CDR1 and CDR2 from the germline V gene are SGHNT and YENEEA. The CDR3 loop is CASSLGGQPAEAFF. CDR3 sequence (DNA): TGTGCCAGCAGCTTAGGGGGACAGCCAGCTGAAGCTTTCTTT.

This rearrangement joins TRBV9 to TRBJ2-7, with a possible D match to TRBD2 (5 bases). The ends were cut back, 4 bases at V and 3 bases at J, with 8 bases in the middle. The germline V gene has CDR1 SGDLS and CDR2 YYNGEE. This CDR3 contains 12 residues. CDR3 nucleotide sequence: TGTGCCAGCAGCCCGGGGAACTACGAGCAGTACTTC. Amino acids: CASSPGNYEQYF.

J is TRBJ2-7 and V is TRBV20-1, with D uncertain. This CDR3 has 10 residues. The germline V gene encodes CDR1 DFQATT and CDR2 SNEGSKA (reference sequence). V lost 3 bases and J lost 3, with 3 bases in between. The CDR3: CSASGYEQYF. CDR3 in DNA: TGCAGTGCTAGCGGCTACGAGCAGTACTTC.

J is TRBJ2-5 and V is TRBV4-1, with D possibly being TRBD1 (6 bases). The CDR3 spans 17 residues. V gave up 4 bases and J gave up 5 bases, with 23 bases separating them. The germline V gene encodes CDR1 MGHRA and CDR2 YSYEKL. The CDR3 loop reads CASSPKPGAGDKETQYF. In DNA form, the CDR3 reads TGCGCCAGCAGCCCAAAACCAGGGGCTGGGGACAAGGAGACCCAGTACTTC.

The rearrangement uses TRBV6-5 and TRBJ1-1, with 9 bases matching TRBD1. CDR1 and CDR2 from the germline V gene are MNHEY and SVGAGI. V dropped 4 bases and J dropped 4; count of bases not matched to a gene: 4. This CDR3 comprises 14 residues. Here the CDR3 DNA reads TGTGCCAGCAGTTGGAAACAGGGGGCCACTGAAGCTTTCTTT. Encoded protein: CASSWKQGATEAFF.

This chain uses TRBV9 with TRBJ2-5; D possibly corresponds to TRBD1 (6 bases). Matching the DNA end better, TRBJ2-7 makes the J call doubtful. The CDR3 covers 14 residues. The germline V gene encodes CDR1 SGDLS and CDR2 YYNGEE. CDR3 in amino acids: CASSVAGDTYEQYF. The CDR3 coding sequence is TGTGCCAGCAGCGTAGCCGGGGACACCTACGAGCAGTACTTC.

This clone was recorded a few times. The chain is built from TRBV2 and TRBJ2-2, with a tentative D call TRBD1 (5 bases). This CDR3 has 14 residues. The germline V gene has CDR1 SNHLY and CDR2 FYNNEI. V shed 4 bases and J shed 5 bases, with 11 bases lying between them. The chain's CDR3 is CASSANRQTGELFF. The CDR3 DNA is TGTGCCAGCAGTGCAAACAGACAGACCGGGGAGCTGTTTTTT.

The chain joins TRBV14 to TRBJ2-4, with D unclear. Germline V gene sequence: CDR1 SGHDN, CDR2 FVKESK. The CDR3 sequence is 11 residues long. V was pared by 3 bases and J by 7 bases, with 4 bases between. The CDR3 DNA sequence: TGTGCCAGCAGCCACTCCAACATTCAGTACTTC. This encodes CASSHSNIQYF.

This clone was recorded once. The sample has other DNA sequences that encode this CDR3 too. The J gene is TRBJ2-3, the V gene TRBV19; no firm D call. This CDR3 region has 12 residues. Germline V lookup: CDR1 LNHDA, CDR2 SQIVND (reference sequence). Trimming removed 5 bases at V and 0 bases at J, with 3 bases between. DNA of the CDR3: TGTGCCAGTAGTCTGAGCACAGATACGCAGTATTTT. Amino acid sequence: CASSLSTDTQYF. Full variable domain (rest looked up from reference TRBV19 and TRBJ2-3): DGGITQSPKYLFRKEGQNVTLSCEQNLNHDAMYWYRQDPGQGLRLIYYSQIVNDFQKGDIAEGYSVSREKKESFPLTVTSAQKNPTAFYLCASSLSTDTQYFGPGTRLTVL.

The V gene is TRBV6-1, the J gene TRBJ2-3; 14 bases are shared with TRBD2. This CDR3 comprises 16 residues. V was clipped by 4 bases and J by 8 bases; unmatched bases: 8. The germline V gene has CDR1 MNHNS and CDR2 SASEGT. CDR3 sequence: CASSGGLAGGRGTQYF. The DNA of the CDR3 is TGTGCCAGCAGTGGTGGACTAGCGGGGGGACGGGGTACGCAGTATTTT.